Presented here are 21 T cell receptor beta chains from one specimen sequenced in a study of T-cell memory formation after mild COVID-19. TCRdb re-called the 5' RACE reads with MiXCR, one entry per CDR3 protein. The table has 170,000 or so distinct CDR3 sequences, about a fifth seen once. The sequenced sample was PBMCs or a T cell subset sorted from them (not recorded which). These receptors all come from an adult woman who had mild COVID-19 (a few samples of this study predate the infection). Cell type and time point are not known.

This clonotype appeared a few times. J is TRBJ1-1 and V is TRBV5-1; D is unresolved. Germline-derived CDR1 and CDR2 are SGHRS and YFSETQ. V was pared by 7 bases and J by 1 base, with 8 bases between. CDR3 length: 12 residues. The CDR3 nucleotides read TGCGCCAGCGGGAACAAGAACACTGAAGCTTTCTTT. Translating gives CASGNKNTEAFF.

This chain links TRBV12-3 or TRBV12-4 with TRBJ2-3, with D possibly being TRBD1 (5 bases). V was clipped by 3 bases and J by 6 bases, with 16 bases between them. The CDR3 runs 15 residues. CDR3 protein: CASSFVQGVSDTQYF. DNA of the CDR3: TGTGCCAGCAGTTTTGTTCAGGGTGTTTCGGATACGCAGTATTTT.

The chain joins TRBV4-3 to TRBJ2-7; 9 bases match TRBD2. CDR3 size: 15 residues. The junction had 7 bases not matched to a gene; V was cut back by 2 bases and J by 5 bases. Germline V gene lookup returns CDR1 LGHNA and CDR2 YSLEER. The CDR3 loop is CASSQFAGGLNEQYF. The CDR3 region has the DNA TGCGCCAGCAGCCAATTTGCGGGAGGGCTCAACGAGCAGTACTTC.

This clonotype was recorded a few times. The gene calls are TRBV19 and TRBJ2-1, with TRBD2 matching over 11 bases. The CDR3 is 15 amino acids. V shed 1 base, J shed 4 bases, and the junction held 0 bases outside the gene matches. Germline lookup yields CDR1 LNHDA and CDR2 SQIVND (reference sequence). CDR3 region: CASSIGLAGYNEQFF. CDR3 bases: TGTGCCAGTAGTATAGGACTAGCGGGATACAATGAGCAGTTCTTC.

V is TRBV6-2 or TRBV6-3 and J is TRBJ1-5, with a weak D call TRBD1 (5 bases). This CDR3 spans 13 amino acids. The germline CDR1 and CDR2 sequences are MNHEY and SVGEGT. The V end lost 6 bases, the J end lost 4 bases, and 10 bases lay between the germline ends. CDR3 sequence reads: CASRLGGNQPQHF. CDR3 coding DNA: TGTGCCAGCAGACTGGGGGGAAATCAGCCCCAGCATTTT.

Regarding this clonotype: A read error may account for a junction end that differs from germline. The chain carries TRBV4-2 and TRBJ2-7, with D perhaps matching TRBD2 (6 bases). The CDR3 spans 16 residues. Germline V gene lookup returns CDR1 LGHNA and CDR2 YNFKEQ. CDR3 sequence reads: CDSSQDLTSGTYEQYF. The CDR3 coding sequence is TGTGACAGCAGCCAAGATCTGACTAGTGGCACCTACGAGCAGTACTTC.

The rearrangement uses TRBV5-1 and TRBJ2-3; no reliable D call. The germline V and J ends were trimmed by 4 bases and 5 bases, with 17 bases remaining between them. CDR3 size: 15 residues. Germline loops: CDR1 SGHRS, CDR2 YFSETQ. The CDR3 is CASSPWDEAGDTQYF. The CDR3 bases are TGCGCCAGCAGCCCCTGGGATGAGGCTGGAGATACGCAGTATTTT. Combining the CDR3 with reference TRBV5-1 and TRBJ2-3 gives the whole variable domain KAGVTQTPRYLIKTRGQQVTLSCSPISGHRSVSWYQQTPGQGLQFLFEYFSETQRNKGNFPGRFSGRQFSNSRSEMNVSTLELGDSALYLCASSPWDEAGDTQYFGPGTRLTVL.

This clonotype was picked up many times. The chain uses TRBV2 and TRBJ1-2; TRBD1 might be the D (6 bases). The V gene's germline CDR1 is SNHLY and CDR2 FYNNEI. V was cut by 2 bases and J by 2 bases, with 15 bases left in between. The CDR3 sequence is 16 residues long. CDR3 amino acids: CASSEWSGAMNYGYTF. The CDR3 nucleotides are TGTGCCAGCAGTGAATGGTCAGGGGCCATGAACTATGGCTACACCTTC.

This clonotype appeared a few times. CDR3 residues: CASSYAGYRDGYTF. Here the CDR3 DNA reads TGTGCCAGCAGTTACGCGGGATACAGGGATGGCTACACCTTC. V usage is TRBV6-5 and J usage is TRBJ1-2; possibly TRBD1 for D (6 bases). Trimming removed 2 bases from V and 6 bases from J, with 13 bases in between. Germline loops: CDR1 MNHEY, CDR2 SVGAGI. The CDR3 consists of 14 residues.

The rearrangement uses TRBV9 and TRBJ2-1; 9 bases match TRBD1. The CDR3 runs to 16 residues. Germline assignment: CDR1 SGDLS and CDR2 YYNGEE. Trimming cost V 0 bases and J 7 bases; bases outside gene matches: 8. The CDR3 region is CASSVGGTGKVNEQFF. DNA of the CDR3: TGTGCCAGCAGCGTAGGAGGGACAGGGAAGGTAAATGAGCAGTTCTTC.

This clonotype was detected a few times. The chain joins TRBV14 to TRBJ2-1; 8 positions agree with TRBD2. The CDR3 consists of 15 residues. Trimming removed 0 bases from V and 8 bases from J; junction bases left unmatched: 6. CDR1 is SGHDN and CDR2 is FVKESK in the germline V gene. The CDR3 region has the DNA TGTGCCAGCAGCCAAGAGACTAGCGTCGGGTATGAGCAGTTCTTC. Its translation is CASSQETSVGYEQFF.

The table lists this clonotype with a few counts. The chain combines TRBV29-1 with TRBJ2-3, with TRBD2 matching over 12 bases. CDR1 and CDR2 (germline): SQVTM, ANQGSEA. This CDR3 comprises 16 residues. Unmatched junction bases numbered 12, after V lost 8 bases and J lost 3 bases. The CDR3, as DNA: TGCAGCTTAAGCGGCTCTAGCGGGAGGGGAACAGATACGCAGTATTTT. Its translation: CSLSGSSGRGTDTQYF.

This clonotype has just a few counts. This chain connects TRBV7-9 to TRBJ2-1; no clear D. Trimming pared 4 bases from V and 2 bases from J, leaving 3 bases between. CDR3 length: 12 residues. Germline CDR1 reads SEHNR; CDR2 reads FQNEAQ (reference sequence). The CDR3 protein is CASSYAYNEQFF. The CDR3 bases are TGTGCCAGCAGCTATGCCTACAATGAGCAGTTCTTC.

The genes are TRBV10-3 and TRBJ2-2, with 12 bases that match TRBD1. The CDR3 covers 18 residues. Germline CDR1 is ENHRY and CDR2 is SYGVKD. J lost 6 bases, V lost 3 bases, and 11 bases had no gene match. The CDR3 DNA reads as TGTGCCATCAGTGAAGGGACAGGGGGCGCGAGTCCCCCCGGGGAGCTGTTTTTT. Amino acid sequence: CAISEGTGGASPPGELFF.

The chain uses TRBV12-3 or TRBV12-4 and TRBJ1-1, with D possibly matching TRBD1 (5 bases). The CDR3 has 14 amino acids. V lost 3 bases and J lost 5, with 13 bases in between. CDR3 bases: TGTGCCAGCAGTTTCAACCAGGGAGGTACTGAAGCTTTCTTT. Encoded protein: CASSFNQGGTEAFF.

The rearrangement uses TRBV5-1 and TRBJ2-1; 8 positions match TRBD1. The CDR3 extends over 14 amino acids. Germline V gives CDR1 SGHRS, CDR2 YFSETQ. Germline trimming cut 4 bases from V and 8 bases from J; bases unmatched to any gene: 8. The CDR3 DNA follows: TGCGCCAGCAGCCCGGACAGGGAAGATGATGAGCAGTTCTTC. Translation: CASSPDREDDEQFF.

The chain couples TRBV18 to TRBJ2-1; D is uncertain. Trimming left V 2 bases short and J 8 bases short, with 10 bases between. This CDR3 has 13 amino acids. Germline V CDR1 and CDR2: KGHSH, LQKENI. This CDR3 is CASSPVGNYEQFF. The CDR3 DNA follows: TGTGCCAGCTCACCAGTTGGAAACTATGAGCAGTTCTTC.

The chain couples TRBV14 to TRBJ2-1, with D possibly matching TRBD1 (5 bases). Between the trimmed V and J ends, which lost 2 bases and 4 bases, there was a span of 18 bases. Per the germline V gene, CDR1 is SGHDN and CDR2 is FVKESK. The CDR3 consists of 17 residues. DNA for the CDR3: TGTGCCAGCAGCCAATTATCACAGGTGTATCTTTACAATGAGCAGTTCTTC. Translated, it gives CASSQLSQVYLYNEQFF.

The chain links TRBV5-6 to TRBJ2-1, with TRBD2 matching over 10 bases. V shed 4 bases, J shed 5 bases, and the junction held 9 bases outside the gene matches. Germline V gene sequence: CDR1 SGHDT, CDR2 YYEEEE. The CDR3 runs 16 residues. The CDR3 loop reads CASSGTSSGSHNEQFF. The CDR3 coding sequence is TGTGCCAGCAGCGGGACCTCTAGCGGGAGTCACAATGAGCAGTTCTTC. The variable domain in full, completed from reference TRBV5-6 and TRBJ2-1, reads DAGVTQSPTHLIKTRGQQVTLRCSPKSGHDTVSWYQQALGQGPQFIFQYYEEEERQRGNFPDRFSGHQFPNYSSELNVNALLLGDSALYLCASSGTSSGSHNEQFFGPGTRLTVL.

This chain joins TRBV7-2 and TRBJ2-5; TRBD2 matches at 12 bases. This CDR3 is 17 amino acids long. The trim removed 1 base at V and 3 bases at J, leaving 6 bases unmatched. Germline V gene lookup returns CDR1 SGHTA and CDR2 FQGNSA. CDR3 sequence: CASSLVPRLAGEETQYF. The CDR3 nucleotides read TGTGCCAGCAGCTTAGTGCCTCGACTAGCGGGGGAAGAGACCCAGTACTTC.

V gene TRBV13 combines with J gene TRBJ2-7; D is perhaps TRBD1 or TRBD2 (5 bases each). V gave up 0 bases and J gave up 6 bases, with 9 bases separating them. Germline CDR1 is PRHDT and CDR2 is FYEKMQ (reference sequence). This CDR3 comprises 13 residues. CDR3 sequence reads: CASSLGGDAEQYF. For the CDR3, the DNA is TGTGCCAGCAGCTTAGGGGGGGACGCCGAGCAGTACTTC.